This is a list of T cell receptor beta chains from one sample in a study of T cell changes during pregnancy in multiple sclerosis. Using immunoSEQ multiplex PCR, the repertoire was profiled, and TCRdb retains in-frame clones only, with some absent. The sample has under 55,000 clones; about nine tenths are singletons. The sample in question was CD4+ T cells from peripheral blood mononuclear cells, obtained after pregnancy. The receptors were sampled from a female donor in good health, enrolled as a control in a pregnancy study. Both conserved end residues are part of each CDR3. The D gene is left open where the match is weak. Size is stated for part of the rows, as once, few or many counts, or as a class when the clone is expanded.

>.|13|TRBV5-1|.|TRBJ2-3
TGCGCCAGCAGTTGGGAGGGGGCAGATACGCAGTATTTT
CASSWEGADTQYF
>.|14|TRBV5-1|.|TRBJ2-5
TGCGCCAGCAGCTTATTGGCGTCGGAGGAGACCCAGTACTTC
CASSLLASEETQYF
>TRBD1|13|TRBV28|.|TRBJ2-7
TGTGCCAGCAGTCGACAGGGAGCCCACGAGCAGTACTTC
CASSRQGAHEQYF
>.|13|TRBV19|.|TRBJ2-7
TGTGCCAGTCAGGGTTCACGTACCTACGAGCAGTACTTC
CASQGSRTYEQYF
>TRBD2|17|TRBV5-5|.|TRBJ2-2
TGTGCCAGCAGCTTGGAGATAGCGGGGGGTCGTACCGGGGAGCTGTTTTTT
CASSLEIAGGRTGELFF
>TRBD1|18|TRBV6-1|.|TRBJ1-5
TGTGCCAGCAGTGGGGACAGGGTGGTGTTTAGTAGCAATCAGCCCCAGCATTTT
CASSGDRVVFSSNQPQHF
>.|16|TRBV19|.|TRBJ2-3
TGTGCCAGTAGTATAGTTCCCCTTCGTGGCACAGATACGCAGTATTTT
CASSIVPLRGTDTQYF
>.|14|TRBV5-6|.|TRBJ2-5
TGTGCCAGCAGCTTGGGCGGGGTGCGGGAGACCCAGTACTTC
CASSLGGVRETQYF
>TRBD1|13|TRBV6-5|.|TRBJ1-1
TGTGCCAGCAAACAGGGGGCGTACACTGAAGCTTTCTTT
CASKQGAYTEAFF
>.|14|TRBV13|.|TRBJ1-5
TGTGCCAGCAGCTTAGGACAGTTCAATCAGCCCCAGCATTTT
CASSLGQFNQPQHF
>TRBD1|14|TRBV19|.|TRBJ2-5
TGTGCCAGTAGGGACAGGGGAAGGGGAGGGACCCAGTACTTC
CASRDRGRGGTQYF
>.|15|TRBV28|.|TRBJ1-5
TGTGCCAGCAGTTTACGAGACACCTTGAATCAGCCCCAGCATTTT
CASSLRDTLNQPQHF
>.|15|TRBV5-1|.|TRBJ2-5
TGCGCCAGCAGCTTGGGCCGGACGGGGCAAGAGACCCAGTACTTC
CASSLGRTGQETQYF
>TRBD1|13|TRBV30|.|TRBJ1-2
TGTGCCTGGAGTGTCCGGGACAGGGCCCCCGGCAAGTTC
CAWSVRDRAPGKF
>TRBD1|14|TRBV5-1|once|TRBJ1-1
TGCGCCAGCAGCTCACAGGGGGGCCTTCATGAAGCTTTCTTT
CASSSQGGLHEAFF
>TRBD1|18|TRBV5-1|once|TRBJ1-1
TGCGCCAGCAGCTCCACATACTTACAGGGGGCGAAAGAAACTGAAGCTTTCTTT
CASSSTYLQGAKETEAFF
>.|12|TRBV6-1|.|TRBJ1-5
TGTGCCAGCACCTCGTCGGGACATTTTATTCATTTT
CASTSSGHFIHF
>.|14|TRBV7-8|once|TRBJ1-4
TGTGCCAGCAGCTTACGCGCAACTAATGAAAAACTGTTTTTT
CASSLRATNEKLFF
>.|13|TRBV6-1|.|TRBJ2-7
TGTGCCAGCAGCCACTTCTCGGCCTACGAGCAGTACTTC
CASSHFSAYEQYF
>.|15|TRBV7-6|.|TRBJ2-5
TGTGCCAGCAGCTTATTGGCACGGGCGGGAGAGACCCAGTACTTC
CASSLLARAGETQYF
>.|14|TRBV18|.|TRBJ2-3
TGTGCCAGCTCACCTGTAACAGTGAGTGATACGCAGTATTTT
CASSPVTVSDTQYF
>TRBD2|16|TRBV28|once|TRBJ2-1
TGTGCCAGCAGCCTCCATACTAGCGGGGGCTACAATGAGCAGTTCTTC
CASSLHTSGGYNEQFF
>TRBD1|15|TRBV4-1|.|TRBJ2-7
TGCGCCAGCAGCCCTAGAGGGACAGGGAACCACGAGCAGTACTTC
CASSPRGTGNHEQYF
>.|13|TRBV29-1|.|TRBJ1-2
TGCAGCGCTGGAACCCTGGGGCAGGGTGGCTACACCTTC
CSAGTLGQGGYTF
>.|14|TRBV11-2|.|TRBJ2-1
TGTGCCAGCACTTCGGCGGACTCTGACAATGAGCAGTTCTTC
CASTSADSDNEQFF
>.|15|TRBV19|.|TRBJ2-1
TGTGCCAGTAAAAATAGGGCGGGGTCCTACAATGAGCAGTTCTTC
CASKNRAGSYNEQFF
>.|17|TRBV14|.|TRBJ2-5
TGTGCCAGCAGAAAAGGGGCAAGACGGGGGTTTCAAGAGACCCAGTACTTC
CASRKGARRGFQETQYF
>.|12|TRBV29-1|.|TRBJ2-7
TGCAGCGTTGTCAAGGGGGGGAGCGAGCAGTACTTC
CSVVKGGSEQYF
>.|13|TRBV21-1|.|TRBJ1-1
TGTGCCAGCAGCAAATCCCCAGGAACTGAAGCTTTCTTT
CASSKSPGTEAFF